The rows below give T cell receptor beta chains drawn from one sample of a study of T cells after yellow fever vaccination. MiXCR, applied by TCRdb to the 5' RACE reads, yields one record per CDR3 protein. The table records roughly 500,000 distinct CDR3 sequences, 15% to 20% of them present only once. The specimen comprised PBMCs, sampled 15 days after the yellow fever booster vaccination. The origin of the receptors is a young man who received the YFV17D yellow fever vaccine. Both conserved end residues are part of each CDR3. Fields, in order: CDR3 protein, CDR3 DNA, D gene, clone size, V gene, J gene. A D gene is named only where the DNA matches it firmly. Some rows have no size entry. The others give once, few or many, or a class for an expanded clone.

CSVGGISWHEQFF,TGCAGTGTCGGTGGAATAAGCTGGCATGAGCAGTTCTTC,NA,NA,TRBV20-1,TRBJ2-1
CASGGSEPYEQYF,TGTGCCAGCGGTGGTTCAGAGCCCTACGAGCAGTACTTC,NA,NA,TRBV6-1,TRBJ2-7
CSVAEARAREQYF,TGCAGCGTTGCCGAGGCCCGCGCCAGGGAGCAGTACTTC,NA,NA,TRBV29-1,TRBJ2-7
CASSAPGQGNEQYF,TGTGCCAGCAGTGCCCCGGGACAGGGGAACGAGCAGTACTTC,TRBD1,NA,TRBV25-1,TRBJ2-7
CASSLGGKANYGYTF,TGTGCCAGCAGCTTAGGGGGGAAGGCGAACTATGGCTACACCTTC,NA,few,TRBV7-2,TRBJ1-2
CASSTGTGNEQFF,TGCGCCAGCAGCACAGGGACGGGCAATGAGCAGTTCTTC,NA,NA,TRBV5-1,TRBJ2-1
CASSLAKTSAFNEQFF,TGTGCCAGCAGCTTGGCCAAGACTAGCGCTTTCAATGAGCAGTTCTTC,TRBD2,NA,TRBV5-4,TRBJ2-1
CASGKRTSSYNEQFF,TGTGCCAGCGGAAAAAGGACTAGCTCCTACAATGAGCAGTTCTTC,NA,NA,TRBV21-1,TRBJ2-1
CASRHTGSIGNEQFF,TGTGCCAGCAGACACACAGGGTCTATAGGGAATGAGCAGTTCTTC,NA,few,TRBV6-2/TRBV6-3,TRBJ2-1
CASSPNPIGSTEAFF,TGTGCCAGCAGTCCGAACCCCATCGGGAGTACTGAAGCTTTCTTT,NA,NA,TRBV28,TRBJ1-1
CATKGLAETGELFF,TGTGCCACCAAGGGACTAGCAGAAACCGGGGAGCTGTTTTTT,TRBD2,few,TRBV6-1,TRBJ2-2
CASSHLQGMRRDEQFF,TGCGCCAGCAGCCATTTACAGGGGATGCGACGGGATGAGCAGTTCTTC,TRBD1,NA,TRBV4-3,TRBJ2-1
CATQDGVTYEQYF,TGTGCCACCCAGGACGGGGTAACCTACGAGCAGTACTTC,NA,few,TRBV2,TRBJ2-7
CASSWSGPRDTQYF,TGTGCCAGCAGCTGGTCCGGGCCGCGAGATACGCAGTATTTT,NA,few,TRBV7-9,TRBJ2-3
CASSQEGAGDYEQYF,TGTGCCAGCAGCCAAGAAGGAGCGGGAGACTACGAGCAGTACTTC,TRBD2,NA,TRBV4-2,TRBJ2-7
CASALAGGTEAFF,TGTGCCAGCGCCCTGGCGGGGGGCACTGAAGCTTTCTTT,NA,few,TRBV11-2,TRBJ1-1
CSASVTSPAYEQFF,TGCAGTGCTAGTGTGACTAGCCCCGCCTATGAGCAGTTCTTC,TRBD2,NA,TRBV20-1,TRBJ2-1
CASSLRINTDTQYF,TGTGCCAGCAGCTTACGGATTAACACAGATACGCAGTATTTT,NA,NA,TRBV7-2,TRBJ2-3
CASSFDPTGELFF,TGTGCCAGCAGCTTTGACCCTACCGGGGAGCTGTTTTTT,NA,NA,TRBV7-3,TRBJ2-2
CASSGTGEDGYTF,TGTGCCAGCAGCGGGACAGGGGAGGATGGCTACACCTTC,TRBD1,few,TRBV12-3/TRBV12-4,TRBJ1-2
CSALTGNGYTF,TGCAGTGCGCTTACAGGGAATGGCTACACCTTC,NA,many,TRBV20-1,TRBJ1-2
CASSERLAGFNNEQFF,TGTGCCAGCAGCGAAAGACTAGCGGGGTTCAACAATGAGCAGTTCTTC,TRBD2,few,TRBV7-2,TRBJ2-1
CAISALGLSTDTQYF,TGTGCCATCAGTGCCCTCGGGTTATCCACAGATACGCAGTATTTT,NA,NA,TRBV10-3,TRBJ2-3
CSARVASYEQYF,TGCAGTGCTAGAGTGGCTTCCTACGAGCAGTACTTC,NA,few,TRBV20-1,TRBJ2-7
CASSVGLPDLLYEQYF,TGCGCCAGCAGCGTAGGCCTCCCTGATTTACTCTACGAGCAGTACTTC,NA,NA,TRBV5-1,TRBJ2-7
CASSPTSGSSLRDF,TGTGCCAGCAGCCCGACTAGCGGGAGTTCCCTTAGGGACTTC,TRBD2,NA,TRBV7-6,TRBJ2-4
CASSPRGTGGNEQYF,TGTGCCAGCTCACCGCGAGGAACGGGAGGAAATGAGCAGTACTTC,TRBD2,NA,TRBV18,TRBJ2-7
CSARDPRGGSYNEQFF,TGCAGTGCTAGAGATCCTCGGGGAGGCTCCTACAATGAGCAGTTCTTC,NA,few,TRBV20-1,TRBJ2-1
CASSQEDQDYQETQYF,TGTGCCAGCAGCCAAGAGGACCAGGACTACCAAGAGACCCAGTACTTC,NA,NA,TRBV3-1,TRBJ2-5
CATSRRGSYNEQFF,TGTGCCACCAGCAGACGGGGCTCCTACAATGAGCAGTTCTTC,NA,NA,TRBV15,TRBJ2-1
CASSSYPEPRTPDTQYF,TGCGCCAGCAGCTCCTATCCGGAACCGAGGACACCTGATACGCAGTATTTT,NA,NA,TRBV5-1,TRBJ2-3
CSARRERETGHEQFF,TGCAGTGCTAGGAGGGAGCGGGAGACGGGACATGAGCAGTTCTTC,TRBD2,many,TRBV20-1,TRBJ2-1
CASSSNPGPQNIQYF,TGTGCCAGCAGTTCTAATCCGGGACCCCAAAACATTCAGTACTTC,NA,NA,TRBV6-5,TRBJ2-4
CASRPGLTEQFF,TGTGCCAGCAGACCGGGACTGACCGAGCAGTTCTTC,NA,few,TRBV12-3/TRBV12-4,TRBJ2-1
CASSGTGGTYEQYF,TGTGCCAGCTCCGGGACAGGGGGGACCTACGAGCAGTACTTC,TRBD1,few,TRBV4-2,TRBJ2-7
CASGGGQGTSDTQYF,TGTGCCTCAGGGGGGGGGCAGGGGACCTCAGATACGCAGTATTTT,NA,few,TRBV10-3,TRBJ2-3
CASFRGTGNYGYTF,TGTGCCAGCTTCCGGGGGACAGGGAACTATGGCTACACCTTC,TRBD1,few,TRBV6-2/TRBV6-3,TRBJ1-2
CASSTRGSGVRNEQFF,TGTGCCAGCAGCACCCGAGGGTCGGGGGTACGGAATGAGCAGTTCTTC,NA,few,TRBV11-2,TRBJ2-1
CASSQQGLGYTF,TGTGCCAGCAGTCAACAGGGCCTCGGCTACACCTTC,NA,NA,TRBV12-3/TRBV12-4,TRBJ1-2
CASTVGVTYGYTF,TGTGCCAGCACGGTCGGGGTTACCTATGGCTACACCTTC,NA,NA,TRBV6-1,TRBJ1-2
CSADPYGGHNEQFF,TGCAGTGCTGATCCTTATGGGGGTCATAATGAGCAGTTCTTC,NA,NA,TRBV20-1,TRBJ2-1
CASSSPGGVVSEQYF,TGTGCCAGCAGCTCACCGGGAGGGGTTGTGTCTGAGCAGTACTTC,TRBD2,NA,TRBV5-6,TRBJ2-7
CASSLENRVKAEQYF,TGCGCCAGCAGCTTGGAGAACAGGGTTAAAGCCGAGCAGTACTTC,NA,NA,TRBV5-1,TRBJ2-7
CASSVMGGGKYF,TGTGCCAGCAGCGTTATGGGCGGGGGAAAGTACTTC,TRBD2,NA,TRBV7-2,TRBJ2-4